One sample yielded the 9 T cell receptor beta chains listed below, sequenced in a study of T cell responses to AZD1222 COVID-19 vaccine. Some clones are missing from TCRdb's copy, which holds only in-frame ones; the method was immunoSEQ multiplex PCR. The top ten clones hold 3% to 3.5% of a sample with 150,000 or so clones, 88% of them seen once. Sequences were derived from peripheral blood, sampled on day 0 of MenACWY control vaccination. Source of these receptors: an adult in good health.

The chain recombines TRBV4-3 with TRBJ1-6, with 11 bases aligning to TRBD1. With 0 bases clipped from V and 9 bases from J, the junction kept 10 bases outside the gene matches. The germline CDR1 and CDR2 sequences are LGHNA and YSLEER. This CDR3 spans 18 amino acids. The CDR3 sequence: CASSQDWRTGTGGSPLHF. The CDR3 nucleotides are TGCGCCAGCAGCCAAGATTGGAGGACCGGGACAGGGGGTTCACCCCTCCACTTT.

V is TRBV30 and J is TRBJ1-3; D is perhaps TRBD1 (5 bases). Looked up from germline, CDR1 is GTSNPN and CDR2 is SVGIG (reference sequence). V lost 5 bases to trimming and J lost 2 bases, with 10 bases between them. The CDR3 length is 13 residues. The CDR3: CAWGRDPGNTIYF. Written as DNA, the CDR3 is TGTGCCTGGGGAAGGGACCCTGGAAACACCATATATTTT.

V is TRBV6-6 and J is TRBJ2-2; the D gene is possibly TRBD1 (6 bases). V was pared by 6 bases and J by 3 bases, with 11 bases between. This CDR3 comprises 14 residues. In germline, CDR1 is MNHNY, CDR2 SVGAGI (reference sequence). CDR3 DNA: TGTGCCAGCAGAGAAGGACAGCACACCGGGGAGCTGTTTTTT. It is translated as CASREGQHTGELFF.

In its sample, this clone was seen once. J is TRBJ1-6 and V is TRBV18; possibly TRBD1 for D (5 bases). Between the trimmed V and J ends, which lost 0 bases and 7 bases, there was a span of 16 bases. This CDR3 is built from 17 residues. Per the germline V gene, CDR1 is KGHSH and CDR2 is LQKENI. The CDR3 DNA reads TGTGCCAGCTCACCACCGGGGTCCCGGAGGGACAATTCACCCCTCCACTTT. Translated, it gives CASSPPGSRRDNSPLHF. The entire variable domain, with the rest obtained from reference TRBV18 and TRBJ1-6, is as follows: NAGVMQNPRHLVRRRGQEARLRCSPMKGHSHVYWYRQLPEEGLKFMVYLQKENIIDESGMPKERFSAEFPKEGPSILRIQQVVRGDSAAYFCASSPPGSRRDNSPLHFGNGTRLTVT.

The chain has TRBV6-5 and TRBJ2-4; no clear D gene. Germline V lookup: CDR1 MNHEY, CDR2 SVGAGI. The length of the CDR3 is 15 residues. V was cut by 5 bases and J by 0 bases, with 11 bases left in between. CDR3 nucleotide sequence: TGTGCCAGCAGTCCCTTGGCGGAAGCCAAAAACATTCAGTACTTC. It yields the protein CASSPLAEAKNIQYF.

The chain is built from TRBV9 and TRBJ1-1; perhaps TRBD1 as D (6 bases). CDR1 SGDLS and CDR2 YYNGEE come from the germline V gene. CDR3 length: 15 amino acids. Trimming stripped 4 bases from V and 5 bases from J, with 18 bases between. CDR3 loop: CASSFSAGGETEAFF. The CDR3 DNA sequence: TGTGCCAGCAGCTTTTCGGCCGGGGGCGAGACTGAAGCTTTCTTT. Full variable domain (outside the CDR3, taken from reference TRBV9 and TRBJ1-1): DSGVTQTPKHLITATGQRVTLRCSPRSGDLSVYWYQQSLDQGLQFLIQYYNGEERAKGNILERFSAQQFPDLHSELNLSSLELGDSALYFCASSFSAGGETEAFFGQGTRLTVV.

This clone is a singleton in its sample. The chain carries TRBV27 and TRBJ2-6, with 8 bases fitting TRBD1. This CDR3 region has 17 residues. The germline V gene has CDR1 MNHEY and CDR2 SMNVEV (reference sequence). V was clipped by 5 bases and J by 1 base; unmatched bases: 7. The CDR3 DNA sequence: TGTGCCAGCAGTCCATTGGACAGGGTATCTGGGGCCAACGTCCTGACTTTC. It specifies CASSPLDRVSGANVLTF.

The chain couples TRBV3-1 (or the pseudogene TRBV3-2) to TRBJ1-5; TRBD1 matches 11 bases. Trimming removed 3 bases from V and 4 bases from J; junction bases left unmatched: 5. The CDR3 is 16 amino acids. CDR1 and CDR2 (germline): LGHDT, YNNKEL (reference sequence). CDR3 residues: CASSHKGQGGNQPQHF. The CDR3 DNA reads TGTGCCAGCAGCCACAAGGGACAGGGGGGTAATCAGCCCCAGCATTTT.

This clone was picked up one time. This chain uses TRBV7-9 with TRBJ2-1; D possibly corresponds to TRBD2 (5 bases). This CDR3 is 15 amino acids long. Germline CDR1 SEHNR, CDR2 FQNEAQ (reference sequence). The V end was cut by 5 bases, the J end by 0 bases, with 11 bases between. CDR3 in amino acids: CASSPRGSSYNEQFF. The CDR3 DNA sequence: TGTGCCAGCAGCCCCCGGGGTAGCTCCTACAATGAGCAGTTCTTC.